This T cell receptor (beta chain) was sequenced in a study of cytomegalovirus exposure and HLA in healthy donors. Findings and caveats of the study: For cytomegalovirus status, the classifier reportedly gave diagnoses with high specificity and sensitivity.

Points on this clone: Its antigen is currently unknown.

V was clipped by 10 bases and J by 3 bases, with 18 bases between them. The V gene's germline CDR1 is MNHNS and CDR2 SASEGT. This CDR3 has 14 residues. The PCR was carried out with 60 Vbeta primers and 13 Jbeta primers. Sequenced by immunoSEQ multiplex PCR; TCRdb stores in-frame clones only, minus some. This table holds about 150,000 clones, 82% found once. The sample taken for sequencing was PBMCs. The receptor's source is a woman in her forties or fifties in good health and CMV-seropositive. This chain connects TRBV6-1 to TRBJ1-1; D might be TRBD1 (5 bases). The CDR3 loop reads CATHLQGRYTEAFF. In DNA, the CDR3 is TGTGCCACCCATCTTCAGGGAAGGTACACTGAAGCTTTCTTT.